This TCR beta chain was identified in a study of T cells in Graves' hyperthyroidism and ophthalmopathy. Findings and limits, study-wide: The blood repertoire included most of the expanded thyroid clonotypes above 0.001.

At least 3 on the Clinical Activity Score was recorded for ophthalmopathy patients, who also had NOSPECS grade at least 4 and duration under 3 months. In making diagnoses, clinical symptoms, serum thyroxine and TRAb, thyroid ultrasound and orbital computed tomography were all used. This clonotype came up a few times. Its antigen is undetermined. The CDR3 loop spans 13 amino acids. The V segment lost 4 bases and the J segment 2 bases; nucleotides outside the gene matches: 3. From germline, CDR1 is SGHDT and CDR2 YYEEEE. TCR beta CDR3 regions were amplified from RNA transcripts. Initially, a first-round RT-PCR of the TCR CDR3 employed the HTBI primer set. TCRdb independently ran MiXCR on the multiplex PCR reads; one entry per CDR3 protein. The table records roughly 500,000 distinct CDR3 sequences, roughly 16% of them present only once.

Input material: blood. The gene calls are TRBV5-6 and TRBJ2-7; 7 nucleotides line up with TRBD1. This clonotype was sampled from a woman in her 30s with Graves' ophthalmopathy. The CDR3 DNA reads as TGTGCCAGCAGCCAGGGACAGACCTACGAGCAGTACTTC. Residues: CASSQGQTYEQYF.